These T cell receptor beta chains were read from a single sample in a study of control samples from healthy donors and cancer patients. Measured with immunoSEQ multiplex PCR; TCRdb has only the in-frame clones, and not every one. The data hold around 170,000 clones, with around 88% observed a single time. Material: blood. These receptors came from a woman in her twenties or thirties in good health. CDR3s include the opening cysteine and the closing phenylalanine or tryptophan. The D gene is left open where the match is weak. Rows give clone size only sometimes, using once, few, many, or a class for an expanded clone.

NA,NA,TRBJ2-1,TRBV4-1,TGCGCCAGCAGCCAAGATCAGAGGGAGAGCAATGAGCAGTTCTTC,CASSQDQRESNEQFF
NA,NA,TRBJ2-5,TRBV9,TGTGCCAGCAGCATAGCCGGGACTCGCCAAGAGACCCAGTACTTC,CASSIAGTRQETQYF
NA,NA,TRBJ2-2,TRBV27,TGTGCCAGCAGTTTATCAACGAACACCGGGGAGCTGTTTTTT,CASSLSTNTGELFF
NA,NA,TRBJ1-1,TRBV6-1,TGTGCCAGCAGTGAAATGCATCGGAACACTGAAGCTTTCTTT,CASSEMHRNTEAFF
once,TRBD2,TRBJ2-5,TRBV11-2,TGTGCCAGCAGCTTAGCGCGAGGGTCGGGGGGAGAGACCCAGTACTTC,CASSLARGSGGETQYF
NA,NA,TRBJ2-7,TRBV5-4,TGTGCCAGCAGCTTGGCCCCGGGATTTGCCTACGAGCAGTACTTC,CASSLAPGFAYEQYF
NA,TRBD2,TRBJ2-7,TRBV10-3,TGTGCCACAGGGATGCGGGAGGGCCGATCCTACGAGCAGTACTTC,CATGMREGRSYEQYF
NA,NA,TRBJ1-1,TRBV10-3,TGTGCCATCAGAGATAGGGGGACTGAAGCTTTCTTT,CAIRDRGTEAFF
NA,NA,TRBJ1-1,TRBV2,TGTGCCAGCAGTGAAGCTAGGGGGGCGGTCGCTTTCTTT,CASSEARGAVAFF
NA,NA,TRBJ2-5,TRBV12-3/TRBV12-4,TGTGCCAGCAGTAAGACTGGACAAGAGACCCAGTACTTC,CASSKTGQETQYF
NA,TRBD2,TRBJ2-2,TRBV27,TGTGCCAGCAGTTTGAATGGCCCCGGGACTAGGGCCGGGGAGCTGTTTTTT,CASSLNGPGTRAGELFF
once,NA,TRBJ1-5,TRBV15,TGTGCCACCAGCTTTGGGGGGGACGGAGGGAAGCCCCAGCATTTT,CATSFGGDGGKPQHF
NA,NA,TRBJ1-1,TRBV23-1,TGCGCCAGCAGTCATCGAGGCCAGGGGAACACTGAAGCTTTCTTT,CASSHRGQGNTEAFF
NA,TRBD1,TRBJ1-1,TRBV7-6,TGTGCCAGCAGCTCGGGACAGGTTTCCAACACTGAAGCTTTCTTT,CASSSGQVSNTEAFF
NA,NA,TRBJ2-1,TRBV27,TGTGCCAGCAGTTTATCAGGGAACTCCTACAATGAGCAGTTCTTC,CASSLSGNSYNEQFF
NA,TRBD2,TRBJ2-3,TRBV3-1/TRBV3-2,TGTGCCAGCAGCCTAGCGGGGGCCGGCACAGATACGCAGTATTTT,CASSLAGAGTDTQYF
NA,NA,TRBJ2-2,TRBV5-1,TGCGCCAGCAGACCCGGAGGGGCGAACACCGGGGAGCTGTTTTTT,CASRPGGANTGELFF